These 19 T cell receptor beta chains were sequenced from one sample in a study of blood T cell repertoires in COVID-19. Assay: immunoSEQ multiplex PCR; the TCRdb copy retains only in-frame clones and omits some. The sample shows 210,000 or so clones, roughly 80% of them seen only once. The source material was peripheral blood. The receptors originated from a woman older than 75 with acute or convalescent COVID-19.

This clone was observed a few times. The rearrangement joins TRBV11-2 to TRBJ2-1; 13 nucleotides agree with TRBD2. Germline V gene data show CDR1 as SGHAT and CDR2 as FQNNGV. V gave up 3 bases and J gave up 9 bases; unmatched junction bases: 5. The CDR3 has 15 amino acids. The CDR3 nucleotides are TGTGCCAGCAGCTTCACTAGCGGGGGGGGCGGTGAGCAGTTCTTC. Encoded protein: CASSFTSGGGGEQFF.

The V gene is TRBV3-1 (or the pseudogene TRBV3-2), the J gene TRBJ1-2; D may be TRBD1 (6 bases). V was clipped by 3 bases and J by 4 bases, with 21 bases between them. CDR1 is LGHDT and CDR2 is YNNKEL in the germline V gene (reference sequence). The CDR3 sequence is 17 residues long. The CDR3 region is CASSHSTERGHLYGYTF. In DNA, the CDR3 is TGTGCCAGCAGCCATTCTACGGAAAGGGGACACCTCTATGGCTACACCTTC.

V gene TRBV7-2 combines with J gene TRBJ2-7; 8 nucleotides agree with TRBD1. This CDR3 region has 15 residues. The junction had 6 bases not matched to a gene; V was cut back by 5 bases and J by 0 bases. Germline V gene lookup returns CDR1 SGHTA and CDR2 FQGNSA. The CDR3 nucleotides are TGTGCCAGCAGCCCGGACAGGGTAAGCTCCTACGAGCAGTACTTC. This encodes CASSPDRVSSYEQYF.

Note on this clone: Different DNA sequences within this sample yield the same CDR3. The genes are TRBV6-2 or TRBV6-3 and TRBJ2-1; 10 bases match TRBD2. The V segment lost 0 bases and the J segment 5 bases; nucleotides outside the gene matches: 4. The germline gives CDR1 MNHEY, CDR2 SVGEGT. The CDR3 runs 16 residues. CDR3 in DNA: TGTGCCAGCAGTTACTCTGCTAGCGGGGGTGACAATGAGCAGTTCTTC. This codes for CASSYSASGGDNEQFF.

The CDR3 nucleotides read TGCGCCAGCAGCCTCGCGGGAGGGGGAGACACTGAAGCTTTCTTT. Translated, it gives CASSLAGGGDTEAFF. The genes are TRBV5-1 and TRBJ1-1, with D perhaps TRBD1 (6 bases). This CDR3 spans 15 amino acids. Germline loops: CDR1 SGHRS, CDR2 YFSETQ. V lost 4 bases to trimming and J lost 3 bases, with 16 bases between them. Full variable domain (rest looked up from reference TRBV5-1 and TRBJ1-1): KAGVTQTPRYLIKTRGQQVTLSCSPISGHRSVSWYQQTPGQGLQFLFEYFSETQRNKGNFPGRFSGRQFSNSRSEMNVSTLELGDSALYLCASSLAGGGDTEAFFGQGTRLTVV.

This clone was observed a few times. The CDR3 DNA reads TGTGCCAGCAGTACTCGGACAGGGGGCTACGAGCAGTACTTC. It encodes CASSTRTGGYEQYF. The J gene is TRBJ2-7, the V gene TRBV27; 10 bases fit TRBD1. Trimming took 5 bases from V and 3 from J; bases not matched to a gene: 4. The CDR3 sequence is 14 residues long. From germline, CDR1 is MNHEY and CDR2 SMNVEV (reference sequence).

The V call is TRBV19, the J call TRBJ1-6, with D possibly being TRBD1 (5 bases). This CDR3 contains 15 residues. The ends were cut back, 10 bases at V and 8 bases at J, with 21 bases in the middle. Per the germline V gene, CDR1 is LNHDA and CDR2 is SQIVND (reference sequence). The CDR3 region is CATSLGGTPDSPLHF. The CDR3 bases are TGTGCCACCTCCCTTGGCGGGACTCCAGATTCACCCCTCCACTTT.

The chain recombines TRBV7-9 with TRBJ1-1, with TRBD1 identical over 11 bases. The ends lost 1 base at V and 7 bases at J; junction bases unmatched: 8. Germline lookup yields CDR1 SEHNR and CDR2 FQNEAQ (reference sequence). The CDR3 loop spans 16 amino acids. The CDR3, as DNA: TGTGCCAGCAGCTTAGGCCGCCGGACAGGGGGCGATGAAGCTTTCTTT. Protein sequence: CASSLGRRTGGDEAFF. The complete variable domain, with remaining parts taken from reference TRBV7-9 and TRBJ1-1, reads DTGVSQNPRHKITKRGQNVTFRCDPISEHNRLYWYRQTLGQGPEFLTYFQNEAQLEKSRLLSDRFSAERPKGSFSTLEIQRTEQGDSAMYLCASSLGRRTGGDEAFFGQGTRLTVV.

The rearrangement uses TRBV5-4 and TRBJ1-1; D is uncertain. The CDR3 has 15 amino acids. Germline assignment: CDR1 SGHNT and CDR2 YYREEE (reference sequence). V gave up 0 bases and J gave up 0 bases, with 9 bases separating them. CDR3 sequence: CASSLAEAMNTEAFF. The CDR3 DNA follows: TGTGCCAGCAGCTTGGCGGAGGCCATGAACACTGAAGCTTTCTTT.

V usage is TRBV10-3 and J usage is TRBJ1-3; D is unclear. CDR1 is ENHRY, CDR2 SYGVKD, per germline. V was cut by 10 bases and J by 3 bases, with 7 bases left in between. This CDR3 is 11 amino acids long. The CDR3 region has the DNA TGTGCCACCGCGTATGGAAACACCATATATTTT. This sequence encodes CATAYGNTIYF.

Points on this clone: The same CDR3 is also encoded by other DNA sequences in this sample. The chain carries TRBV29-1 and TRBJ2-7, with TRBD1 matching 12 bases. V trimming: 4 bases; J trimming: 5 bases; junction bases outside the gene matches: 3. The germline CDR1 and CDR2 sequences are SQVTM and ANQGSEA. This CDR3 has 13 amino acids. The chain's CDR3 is CSVAGTGGDEQYF. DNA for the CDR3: TGCAGCGTTGCCGGGACAGGGGGCGACGAGCAGTACTTC.

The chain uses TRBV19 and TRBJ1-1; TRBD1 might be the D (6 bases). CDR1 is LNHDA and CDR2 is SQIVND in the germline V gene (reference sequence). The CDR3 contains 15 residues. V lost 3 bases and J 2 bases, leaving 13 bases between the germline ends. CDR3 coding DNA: TGTGCCAGTAGTATCCCAGGGGCCCCAAACACTGAAGCTTTCTTT. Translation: CASSIPGAPNTEAFF. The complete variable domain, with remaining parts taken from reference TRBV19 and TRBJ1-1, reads DGGITQSPKYLFRKEGQNVTLSCEQNLNHDAMYWYRQDPGQGLRLIYYSQIVNDFQKGDIAEGYSVSREKKESFPLTVTSAQKNPTAFYLCASSIPGAPNTEAFFGQGTRLTVV.

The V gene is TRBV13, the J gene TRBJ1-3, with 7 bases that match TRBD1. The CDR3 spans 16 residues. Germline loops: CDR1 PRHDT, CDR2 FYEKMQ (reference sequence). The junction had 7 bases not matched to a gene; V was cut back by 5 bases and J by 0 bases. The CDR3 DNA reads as TGTGCCAGCAGCCCGACAGGGCGAACCTCTGGAAACACCATATATTTT. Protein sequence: CASSPTGRTSGNTIYF. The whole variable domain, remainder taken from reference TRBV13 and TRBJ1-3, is AAGVIQSPRHLIKEKRETATLKCYPIPRHDTVYWYQQGPGQDPQFLISFYEKMQSDKGSIPDRFSAQQFSDYHSELNMSSLELGDSALYFCASSPTGRTSGNTIYFGEGSWLTVV.

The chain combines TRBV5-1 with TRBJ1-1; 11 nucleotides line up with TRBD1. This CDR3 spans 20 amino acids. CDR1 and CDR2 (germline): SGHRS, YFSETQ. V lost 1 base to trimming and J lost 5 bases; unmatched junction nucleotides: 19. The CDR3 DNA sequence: TGCGCCAGCAGCTTGAAATCTTGGACAGGGGGCGAAGGAGGAGTTACTGAAGCTTTCTTT. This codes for CASSLKSWTGGEGGVTEAFF.

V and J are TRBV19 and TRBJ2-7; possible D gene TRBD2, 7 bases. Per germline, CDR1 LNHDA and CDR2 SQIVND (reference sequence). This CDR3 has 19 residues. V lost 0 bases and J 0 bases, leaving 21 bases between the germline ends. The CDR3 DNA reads TGTGCCAGTAGTATAGAGGGGGGGCTAGCGGTTCGAAGCTCCTACGAGCAGTACTTC. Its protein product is CASSIEGGLAVRSSYEQYF.

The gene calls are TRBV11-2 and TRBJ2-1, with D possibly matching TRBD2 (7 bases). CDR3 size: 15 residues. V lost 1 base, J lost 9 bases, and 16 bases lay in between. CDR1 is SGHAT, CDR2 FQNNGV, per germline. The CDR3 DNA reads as TGTGCCAGCAGCTTAGCAGGGGCGGGAGAGGGTGAGCAGTTCTTC. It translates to CASSLAGAGEGEQFF.

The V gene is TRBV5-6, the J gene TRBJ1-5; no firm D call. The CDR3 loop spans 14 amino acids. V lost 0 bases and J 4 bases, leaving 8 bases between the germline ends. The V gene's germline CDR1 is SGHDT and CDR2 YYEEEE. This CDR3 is CASSLGASNQPQHF. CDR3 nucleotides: TGTGCCAGCAGCTTGGGGGCGTCTAATCAGCCCCAGCATTTT.

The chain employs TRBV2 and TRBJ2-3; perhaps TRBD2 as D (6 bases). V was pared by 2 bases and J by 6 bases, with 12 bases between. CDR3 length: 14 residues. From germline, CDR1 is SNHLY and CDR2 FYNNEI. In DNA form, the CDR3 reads TGTGCCAGCAGTGAAATCTGGGGGGAGGATACGCAGTATTTT. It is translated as CASSEIWGEDTQYF.

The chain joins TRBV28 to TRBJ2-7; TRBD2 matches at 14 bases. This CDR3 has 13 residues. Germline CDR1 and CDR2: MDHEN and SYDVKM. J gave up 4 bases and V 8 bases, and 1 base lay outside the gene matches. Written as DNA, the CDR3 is TGTGCCAGCGGGACTAGCGGGAGTTACGAGCAGTACTTC. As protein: CASGTSGSYEQYF.